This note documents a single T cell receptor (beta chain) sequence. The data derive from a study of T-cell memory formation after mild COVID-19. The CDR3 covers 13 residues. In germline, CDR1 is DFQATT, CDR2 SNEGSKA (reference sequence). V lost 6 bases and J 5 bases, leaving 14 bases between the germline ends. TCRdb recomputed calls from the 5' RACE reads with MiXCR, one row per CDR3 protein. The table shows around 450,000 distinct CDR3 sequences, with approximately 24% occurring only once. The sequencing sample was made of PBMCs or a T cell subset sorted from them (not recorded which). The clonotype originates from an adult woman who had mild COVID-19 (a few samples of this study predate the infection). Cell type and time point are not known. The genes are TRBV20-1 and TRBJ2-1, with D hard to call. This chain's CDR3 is CSAKPGAHNEQFF. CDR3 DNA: TGCAGTGCCAAGCCGGGCGCCCACAATGAGCAGTTCTTC.